The TCR beta chain under discussion was sequenced for a study of blood T cell repertoires in COVID-19. Study-level background: Collection of acute and convalescent COVID-19 samples took place in the United States, Italy and Spain. T cells, B-cell-depleted T cells, or PBMCs provided the cDNA or gDNA that served as material.

This CDR3 contains 17 residues. Looked up from germline, CDR1 is MDHEN and CDR2 is SYDVKM. V was clipped by 5 bases and J by 5 bases; unmatched bases: 17. In the original processing: For nucleated cells, counts were estimated from reference gene primer amplification. Clones were read by immunoSEQ multiplex PCR, and TCRdb kept only the in-frame ones, dropping some. V, J and clone size derive from that table, while D and trimming were established from the DNA sequence. The table lists under 130,000 clones, roughly 80% of them singletons. Sequenced sample: peripheral blood. The chain employs TRBV28 and TRBJ1-2, with 7 bases that match TRBD1. This receptor was identified in a woman aged 80 or over with acute or convalescent COVID-19. CDR3 bases: TGTGCCAGCAGTGAGACGGGACAGCCAAACCTTTTATATGGCTACACCTTC. Its translation is CASSETGQPNLLYGYTF.